The source of this T cell receptor (beta chain) is a study of blood T cell repertoires in COVID-19. Study overall: Samples representing acute and convalescent COVID-19 were sourced from the United States, Italy and Spain. PBMCs, B-cell-depleted T cells, or T cells provided the cDNA or gDNA that made up the material.

This CDR3 comprises 12 residues. With 0 bases clipped from V and 10 bases from J, the junction kept 2 bases outside the gene matches. Germline V gene lookup returns CDR1 SGHNT and CDR2 YYREEE (reference sequence). The authors' processing: By means of reference gene primer amplification, nucleated cell counts were estimated. Using immunoSEQ multiplex PCR, the repertoire was profiled, and TCRdb retains in-frame clones only, with some absent. V and J calls and clone size come straight from that table; D and trimming were deduced from the DNA. The repertoire holds under 150,000 clones, with around 87% as singletons.

Sequenced material: peripheral blood. The genes are TRBV5-4 and TRBJ2-5; the match to TRBD1 covers 8 bases. The TCR was taken from a woman aged 55-70 years with active COVID-19. As DNA, the CDR3 is TGTGCCAGCAGCTTGGTCACAGGGGGCCAGTACTTC. Translating gives CASSLVTGGQYF.